These T cell receptor beta chains were read from a single sample in a study of blood T cell repertoires in COVID-19. The table came from immunoSEQ multiplex PCR; TCRdb's copy has only in-frame clones and leaves some out. The sample includes around 290,000 clones, approximately 91% of them seen just once. Sequencing was done on a sample of PBMCs or T cells enriched from blood (not recorded which). The source of these receptors is a woman in her twenties or thirties who had recovered from COVID-19. Each CDR3 is given with its conserved first and last residue. A D gene is named only where the DNA matches it firmly. Clone size appears in some rows only: once, few, many, or a class for an expanded clone.

v_call,j_call,clone_size,d_call,cdr3_aa,cdr3_nt
TRBV14,TRBJ1-1,NA,TRBD1,CASSRGQGVPIGTEAFF,TGTGCCAGCAGCCGGGGACAGGGGGTCCCAATTGGCACTGAAGCTTTCTTT
TRBV6-6,TRBJ1-2,NA,NA,CASSYNTDYGYTF,TGTGCCAGCAGTTACAACACCGACTATGGCTACACCTTC
TRBV7-9,TRBJ2-5,once,TRBD2,CASSLTVTSGQETQYF,TGTGCCAGCAGCCTCACCGTGACTAGCGGCCAAGAGACCCAGTACTTC
TRBV28,TRBJ2-3,NA,TRBD2,CASSLWASGRGPDTQYF,TGTGCCAGCAGTTTATGGGCTAGCGGGAGAGGTCCAGATACGCAGTATTTT
TRBV5-4,TRBJ1-5,NA,TRBD1,CASSHRGAGGMNNQPQHF,TGTGCCAGCAGCCACCGGGGGGCAGGGGGCATGAACAATCAGCCCCAGCATTTT
TRBV5-1,TRBJ2-1,once,TRBD2,CASSLMAGGVNEQFF,TGCGCCAGCAGCTTGATGGCGGGGGGAGTCAATGAGCAGTTCTTC
TRBV19,TRBJ1-5,NA,NA,CASTERPLWQGYQPQHF,TGTGCCAGTACCGAACGGCCGCTATGGCAGGGATATCAGCCCCAGCATTTT
TRBV7-9,TRBJ1-1,few,NA,CASSFGTPNTEAFF,TGTGCCAGCAGCTTTGGGACTCCCAACACTGAAGCTTTCTTT
TRBV23-1,TRBJ2-3,NA,NA,CASNYNRAPADSTDTQYF,TGCGCCAGCAATTATAACAGGGCACCCGCAGATAGCACAGATACGCAGTATTTT
TRBV28,TRBJ1-4,NA,TRBD1,CASSPYRGSNEKLFF,TGTGCCAGCAGTCCCTACAGGGGATCTAATGAAAAACTGTTTTTT
TRBV5-1,TRBJ1-1,NA,NA,CASSLVGQGGIEAFF,TGCGCCAGCAGCTTGGTTGGTCAGGGAGGTATTGAAGCTTTCTTT
TRBV5-1,TRBJ2-5,NA,TRBD2,CASSSSVAGSGETQYF,TGCGCCAGCAGTTCCTCGGTAGCGGGTTCGGGGGAGACCCAGTACTTC
TRBV24-1,TRBJ2-3,NA,TRBD1,CATSETGGTDTQYF,TGTGCCACCAGCGAGACAGGGGGCACAGATACGCAGTATTTT
TRBV11-2,TRBJ2-3,NA,TRBD2,CASSLAVGGGEDTQYF,TGTGCCAGCAGCTTAGCGGTTGGCGGGGGGGAGGATACGCAGTATTTT
TRBV28,TRBJ2-5,NA,NA,CASSLARLKTQYF,TGTGCCAGCAGTCTCGCGCGCCTCAAGACCCAGTACTTC
TRBV7-3,TRBJ2-1,NA,TRBD2,CASSRSGTNSYNEQFF,TGTGCCAGCAGCCGTAGCGGGACTAACTCCTACAATGAGCAGTTCTTC